The T cell receptor beta chain under discussion was sequenced for a study of cytomegalovirus exposure and HLA in healthy donors. Using immunoSEQ multiplex PCR, the repertoire was profiled, and TCRdb retains in-frame clones only, with some absent. The sample has 150,000 to 200,000 clones; around 81% are singletons. Overall study results and limits: Cytomegalovirus status was reportedly diagnosed by the classifier with high sensitivity and specificity. Testing in vitro showed a few CMV-associated chains specific for CMV antigens.

Per the germline V gene, CDR1 is SEHNR and CDR2 is FQNEAQ (reference sequence). The CDR3 contains 11 residues. V was cut by 10 bases and J by 0 bases, with 7 bases left in between. Concerning this clone itself: The target antigen is unknown.

V and J are TRBV7-9 and TRBJ2-7, with D hard to call. Sequencing used PBMCs. This clonotype was obtained from a young woman in good health and CMV-seropositive. The chain's CDR3 is CATRSSYEQYF. Here the CDR3 DNA reads TGTGCCACCCGTTCCTCCTACGAGCAGTACTTC.